The rows below give T cell receptor beta chains drawn from one sample of a study of blood T cell repertoires in COVID-19. Only in-frame clones appear in the TCRdb table, and some are missing; sequencing was by immunoSEQ multiplex PCR. The sample lists 150,000 or so clones, approximately 82% occurring once. The specimen sequenced was peripheral blood. The receptors were sampled from a human donor with acute or convalescent COVID-19. The donor label of this sample is uncertain. CDR3s include the opening cysteine and the closing phenylalanine or tryptophan. A D gene is named only where the DNA matches it firmly. Only some rows state a clone size, as once, few, many or a class for expanded clones.

TRBV30	TRBJ1-1	TRBD1	.	11	TGTGCCTATAAAGGGGGACAGAAAGCTTTCTTT	CAYKGGQKAFF
TRBV3-1/TRBV3-2	TRBJ2-1	TRBD2	.	15	TGTGCCAGCAAGAGTAGCGGGGTAACGGGTAATGAGCAGTTCTTC	CASKSSGVTGNEQFF
TRBV11-1	TRBJ2-2	TRBD2	.	13	TGTGCCAGCAGCTCGGGACTAGCGGGGGAGCTGTTTTTT	CASSSGLAGELFF
TRBV10-3	TRBJ1-2	.	.	16	TGTGCCATCAGTCAACAAGGCGGGGGCCTGGCCGATGGCTACACCTTC	CAISQQGGGLADGYTF
TRBV7-9	TRBJ1-3	.	.	14	TGTGCCAGCAGCTTAAGCATCTCTGGAAACACCATATATTTT	CASSLSISGNTIYF
TRBV5-1	TRBJ1-2	TRBD1	.	16	TGCGCCAGCAGCTTGGATCCGAAGGGGGCAGTCTATGGCTACACCTTC	CASSLDPKGAVYGYTF
TRBV2	TRBJ1-5	.	.	11	TGTGCCAGCAGAATCGATCAGCCCCAGCATTTT	CASRIDQPQHF
TRBV10-3	TRBJ2-5	.	once	14	TGTGCCACCGGCTCCTGGACTTCCCAAGAGACCCAGTACTTC	CATGSWTSQETQYF
TRBV18	TRBJ1-1	.	.	16	TGTGCCAGCTCCCTCTTGGAGCAGCGGGGGGGCACTGAAGCTTTCTTT	CASSLLEQRGGTEAFF
TRBV2	TRBJ2-1	TRBD2	.	14	TGTGCCAGCAGTGGCGGGGGGGCTTACAATGAGCAGTTCTTC	CASSGGGAYNEQFF
TRBV7-2	TRBJ2-7	TRBD1	few	15	TGTGCCAGCAGCGAAGGGGACAGGGGGCGGTACGAGCAGTACTTC	CASSEGDRGRYEQYF
TRBV6-5	TRBJ1-2	TRBD1	.	13	TGTGCCAGCAGCTCAGAGGGGGCGCATGGCTACACCTTC	CASSSEGAHGYTF
TRBV11-1	TRBJ2-5	TRBD2	.	14	TGTGCCAGCAGCTTGGGGAGGGTCGTTGAGACCCAGTACTTC	CASSLGRVVETQYF
TRBV5-1	TRBJ1-2	.	.	15	TGCGCCAGCAGCTTTTACGACAGCTCTAACTATGGCTACACCTTC	CASSFYDSSNYGYTF
TRBV4-3	TRBJ1-4	.	few	17	TGCGCCAGCAGCCTTGGAACGGGACTCCCAACTAATGAAAAACTGTTTTTT	CASSLGTGLPTNEKLFF